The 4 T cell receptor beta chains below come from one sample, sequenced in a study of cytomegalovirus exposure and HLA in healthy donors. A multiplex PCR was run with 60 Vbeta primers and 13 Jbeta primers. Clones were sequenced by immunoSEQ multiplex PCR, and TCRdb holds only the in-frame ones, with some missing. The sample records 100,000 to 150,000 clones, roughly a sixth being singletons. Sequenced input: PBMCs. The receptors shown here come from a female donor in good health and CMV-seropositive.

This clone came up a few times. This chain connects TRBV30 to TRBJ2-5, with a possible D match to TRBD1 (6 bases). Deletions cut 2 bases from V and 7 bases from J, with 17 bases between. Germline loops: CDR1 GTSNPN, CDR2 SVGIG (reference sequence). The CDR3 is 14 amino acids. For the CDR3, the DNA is TGTGCCTGGAGTCCACTTCGAGGGGGTGGGACCCAGTACTTC. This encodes CAWSPLRGGGTQYF.

CDR3 DNA sequence: TGTGCCAGCAGCTTAAACCCGACTAGCGCCTCCTACAATGAGCAGTTCTTC. It codes for CASSLNPTSASYNEQFF. The chain combines TRBV7-3 with TRBJ2-1, with 8 bases matching TRBD2. Per the germline V gene, CDR1 is SGHTA and CDR2 is FQGTGA. The CDR3 is made up of 17 amino acids. The V and J ends lost 1 base and 0 bases, in that order; junction bases with no gene match: 5.

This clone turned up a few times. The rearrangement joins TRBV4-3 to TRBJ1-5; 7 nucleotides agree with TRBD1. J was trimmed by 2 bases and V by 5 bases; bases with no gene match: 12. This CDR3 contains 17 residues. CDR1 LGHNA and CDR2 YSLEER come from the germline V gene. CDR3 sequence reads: CASSVGVQGYGNQPQHF. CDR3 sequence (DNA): TGCGCCAGCAGCGTGGGGGTACAGGGGTATGGCAATCAGCCCCAGCATTTT.

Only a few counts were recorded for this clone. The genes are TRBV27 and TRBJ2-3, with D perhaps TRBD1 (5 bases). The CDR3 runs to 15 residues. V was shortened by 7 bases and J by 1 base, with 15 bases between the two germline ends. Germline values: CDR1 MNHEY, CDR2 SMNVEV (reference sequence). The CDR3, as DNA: TGTGCCAGCACCCCCAAGGGGCGACGCACAGATACGCAGTATTTT. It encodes CASTPKGRRTDTQYF.